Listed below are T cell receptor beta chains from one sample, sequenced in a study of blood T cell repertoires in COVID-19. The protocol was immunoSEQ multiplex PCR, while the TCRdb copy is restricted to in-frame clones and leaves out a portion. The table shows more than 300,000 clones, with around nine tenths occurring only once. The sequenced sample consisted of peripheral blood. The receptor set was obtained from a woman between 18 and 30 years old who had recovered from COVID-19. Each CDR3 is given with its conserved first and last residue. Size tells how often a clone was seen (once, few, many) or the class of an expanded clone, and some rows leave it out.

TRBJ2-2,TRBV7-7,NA,CASSLGTGETGELFF
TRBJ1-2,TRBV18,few,CASSPGQINYGYTF
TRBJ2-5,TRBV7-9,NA,CASSFTVSVRETQYF
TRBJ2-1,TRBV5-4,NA,CASLDRGGYNEQFF
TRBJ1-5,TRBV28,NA,CASRTGIHSNQPQHF
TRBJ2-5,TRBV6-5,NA,CASREGLWESQYF
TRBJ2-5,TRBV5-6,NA,CASSAGTDKYF
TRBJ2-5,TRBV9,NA,CASSAARGLRGKETQYF
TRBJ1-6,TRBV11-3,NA,CASSSRQGGNSPLHF
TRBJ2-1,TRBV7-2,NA,CASSIIRDLPNEQFF
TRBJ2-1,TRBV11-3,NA,CASSLLLAGGNEQFF
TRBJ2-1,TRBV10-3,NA,CATNKGVLAPEQFF
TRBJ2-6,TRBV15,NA,CATSSPSGANVLTF
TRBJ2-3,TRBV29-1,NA,CSVEEGQGVPDTQYF
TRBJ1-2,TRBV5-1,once,CASRAGGTGTGYTF
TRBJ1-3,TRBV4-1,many,CASSPGIQGILSGNTIYF
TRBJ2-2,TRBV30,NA,CAWRVKTGGGTGELFF
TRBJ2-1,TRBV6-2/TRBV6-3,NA,CASRRLAASDEQFF
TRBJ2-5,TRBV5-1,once,CASSLTRSSGNRETQYF
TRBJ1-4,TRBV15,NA,CATSRETGVNEKLFF
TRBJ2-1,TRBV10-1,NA,CASSADRVSSQFF
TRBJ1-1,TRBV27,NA,CASSFNRGTEAFF
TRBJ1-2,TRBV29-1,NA,CSVDDRVDYGYTF
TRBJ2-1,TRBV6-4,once,CASSVGTGVFNEQFF
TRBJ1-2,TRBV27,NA,CASSGQGNYGYTF
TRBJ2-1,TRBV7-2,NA,CASSLGTSGAYNEQFF
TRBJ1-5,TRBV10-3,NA,CAISDPGRGGQPQHF
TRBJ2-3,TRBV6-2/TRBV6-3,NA,CASSYPAGGVDTQYF
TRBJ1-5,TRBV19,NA,CASSIAGGKEPQHF
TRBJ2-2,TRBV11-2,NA,CASGLLGLAGSGELFF
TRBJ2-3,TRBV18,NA,CASSPRTSGSSDTQYF
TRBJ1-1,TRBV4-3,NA,CASSRRGEAFF
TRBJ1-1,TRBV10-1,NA,CASSEEAATEAFF
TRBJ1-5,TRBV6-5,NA,CASSYTQGLSNQPQHF
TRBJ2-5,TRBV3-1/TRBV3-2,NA,CASRLGLAGGRETQYF
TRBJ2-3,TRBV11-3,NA,CASSRTGTSTDTQYF
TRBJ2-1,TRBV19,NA,CASTQSIRGSYNEQFF
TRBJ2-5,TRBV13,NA,CASSFSGQETQYF
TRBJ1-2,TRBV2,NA,CANKGGANYGYTF
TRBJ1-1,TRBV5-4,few,CASSLRTGLTEAFF
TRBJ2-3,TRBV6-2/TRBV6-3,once,CASSLGLANTQYF
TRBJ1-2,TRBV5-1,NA,CASSMVPGGSSGYTF
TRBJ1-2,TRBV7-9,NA,CASSLLTIYGYTF
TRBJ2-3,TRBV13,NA,CASSLAGVITDTQYF
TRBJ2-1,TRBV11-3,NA,CASQLAGLGRQFF
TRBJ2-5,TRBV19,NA,CASRLTEQETQYF
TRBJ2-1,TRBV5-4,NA,CASSPDRPFSYNEQFF
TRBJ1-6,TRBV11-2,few,CASILGVGAPLHF
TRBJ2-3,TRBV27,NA,CASSVLRGTAQDTQYF
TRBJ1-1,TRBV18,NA,CASSPERGTEAFF
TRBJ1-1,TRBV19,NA,CASQYMDRVNTEAFF
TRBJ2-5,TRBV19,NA,CASSSGALGETQYF
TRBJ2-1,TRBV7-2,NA,CASSLLTYYNEQFF
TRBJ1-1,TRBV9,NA,CASSRGGSTEAFF
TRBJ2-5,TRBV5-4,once,CASTPGYGPLGRETQYF
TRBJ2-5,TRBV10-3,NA,CAISGTVQETQYF
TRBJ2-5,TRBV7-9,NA,CASSRGRETQYF